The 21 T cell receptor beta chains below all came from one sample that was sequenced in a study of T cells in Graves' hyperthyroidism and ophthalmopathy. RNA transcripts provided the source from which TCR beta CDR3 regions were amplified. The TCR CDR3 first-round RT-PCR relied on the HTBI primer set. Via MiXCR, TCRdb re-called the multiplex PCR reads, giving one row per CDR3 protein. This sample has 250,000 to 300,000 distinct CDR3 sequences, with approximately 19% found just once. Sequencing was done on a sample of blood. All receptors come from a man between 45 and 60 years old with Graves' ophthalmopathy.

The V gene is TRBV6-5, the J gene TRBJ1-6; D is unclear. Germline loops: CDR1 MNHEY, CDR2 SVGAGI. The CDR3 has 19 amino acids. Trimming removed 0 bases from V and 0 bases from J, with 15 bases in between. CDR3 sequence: CASSYSMAPASSYNSPLHF. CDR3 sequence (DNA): TGTGCCAGCAGTTACTCGATGGCGCCAGCGAGCTCCTATAATTCACCCCTCCACTTT.

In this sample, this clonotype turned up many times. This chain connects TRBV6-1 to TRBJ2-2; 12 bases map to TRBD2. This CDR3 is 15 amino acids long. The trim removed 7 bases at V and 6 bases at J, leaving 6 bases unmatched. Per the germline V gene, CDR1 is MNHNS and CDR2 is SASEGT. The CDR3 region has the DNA TGTGCCAGCACCGGACTAGCGGGATTCGCCGGGGAGCTGTTTTTT. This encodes CASTGLAGFAGELFF.

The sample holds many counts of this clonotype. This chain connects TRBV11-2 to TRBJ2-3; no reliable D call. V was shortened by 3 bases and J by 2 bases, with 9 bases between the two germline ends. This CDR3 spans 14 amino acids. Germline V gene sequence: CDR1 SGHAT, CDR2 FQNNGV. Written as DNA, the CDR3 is TGTGCCAGCAGCTTGACTCGATACACAGATACGCAGTATTTT. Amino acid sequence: CASSLTRYTDTQYF.

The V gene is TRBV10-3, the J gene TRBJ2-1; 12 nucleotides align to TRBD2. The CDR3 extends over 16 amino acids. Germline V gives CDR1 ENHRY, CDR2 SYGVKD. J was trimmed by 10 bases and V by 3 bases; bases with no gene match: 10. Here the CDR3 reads CAISETSSGRAGEQFF. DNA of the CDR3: TGTGCCATCAGTGAAACCTCTAGCGGGAGGGCCGGAGAGCAGTTCTTC.

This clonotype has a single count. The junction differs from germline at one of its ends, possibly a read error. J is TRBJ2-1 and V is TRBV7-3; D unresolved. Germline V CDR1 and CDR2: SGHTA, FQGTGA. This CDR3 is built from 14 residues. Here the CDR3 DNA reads TGTGCCAGCAGCTCCACCGGGCCGTACAATAAGCAGTTCTTC. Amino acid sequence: CASSSTGPYNKQFF.

DNA for the CDR3: TGTGCCAGCTCACCACGCCCGGGGGGGAATGAGCAGTTCTTC. Encoded protein: CASSPRPGGNEQFF. V gene TRBV18 combines with J gene TRBJ2-1, with 8 positions matching TRBD2. V shed 1 base and J 7 bases; nucleotides not matched to a gene: 3. Germline V CDR1 and CDR2: KGHSH, LQKENI. The CDR3 has 14 amino acids.

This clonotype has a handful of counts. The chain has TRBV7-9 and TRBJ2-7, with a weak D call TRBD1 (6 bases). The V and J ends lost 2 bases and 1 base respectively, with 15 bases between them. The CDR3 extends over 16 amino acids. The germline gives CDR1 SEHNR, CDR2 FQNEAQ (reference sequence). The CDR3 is CASSLMGAGESYEQYF. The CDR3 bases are TGTGCCAGCAGCTTAATGGGGGCAGGGGAATCCTACGAGCAGTACTTC.

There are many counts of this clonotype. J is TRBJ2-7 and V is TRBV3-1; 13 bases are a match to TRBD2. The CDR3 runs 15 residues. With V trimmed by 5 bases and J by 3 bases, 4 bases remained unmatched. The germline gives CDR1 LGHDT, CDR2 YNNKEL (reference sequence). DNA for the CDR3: TGTGCCAGCAGCGGGACTAGCGGGATCTTCTACGAGCAGTACTTC. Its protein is CASSGTSGIFYEQYF.

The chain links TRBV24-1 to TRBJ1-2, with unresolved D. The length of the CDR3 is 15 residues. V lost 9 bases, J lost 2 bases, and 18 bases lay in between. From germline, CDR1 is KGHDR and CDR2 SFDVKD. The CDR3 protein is CATEGQPATNYGYTF. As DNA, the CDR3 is TGTGCCACCGAAGGCCAGCCGGCTACAAACTATGGCTACACCTTC.

CDR3 sequence reads: CASSAGGPQETQYF. As DNA, the CDR3 is TGTGCCAGCAGCGCGGGGGGGCCCCAAGAGACCCAGTACTTC. The genes are TRBV9 and TRBJ2-5, with 8 bases identical to TRBD2. Germline V lookup: CDR1 SGDLS, CDR2 YYNGEE. The CDR3 is 14 residues long. V lost 3 bases and J lost 1; bases outside the gene matches: 2.

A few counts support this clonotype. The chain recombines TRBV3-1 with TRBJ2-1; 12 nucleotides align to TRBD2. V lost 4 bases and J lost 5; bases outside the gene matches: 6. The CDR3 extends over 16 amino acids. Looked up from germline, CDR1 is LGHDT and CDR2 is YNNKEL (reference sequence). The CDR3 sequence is CASSRLAGGIDNEQFF. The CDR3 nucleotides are TGTGCCAGCAGCCGGCTAGCGGGAGGGATTGACAATGAGCAGTTCTTC.

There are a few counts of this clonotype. The CDR3 protein is CASHRGGPTDTQYF. In DNA form, the CDR3 reads TGCGCCAGCCACCGTGGGGGGCCCACAGATACGCAGTATTTT. The chain is built from TRBV5-1 and TRBJ2-3; D possibly uses TRBD1 or TRBD2 (6 bases each). V lost 7 bases to trimming and J lost 2 bases, with 14 bases between them. The V gene's germline CDR1 is SGHRS and CDR2 YFSETQ. The CDR3 runs 14 residues. The entire variable domain, with the rest obtained from reference TRBV5-1 and TRBJ2-3, is as follows: KAGVTQTPRYLIKTRGQQVTLSCSPISGHRSVSWYQQTPGQGLQFLFEYFSETQRNKGNFPGRFSGRQFSNSRSEMNVSTLELGDSALYLCASHRGGPTDTQYFGPGTRLTVL.

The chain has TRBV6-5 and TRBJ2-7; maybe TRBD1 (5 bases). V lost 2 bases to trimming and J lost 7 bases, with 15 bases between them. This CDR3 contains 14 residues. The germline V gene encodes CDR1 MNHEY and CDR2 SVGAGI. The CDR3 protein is CASSYRGTYNEQYF. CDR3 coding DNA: TGTGCCAGCAGTTACAGGGGTACCTACAATGAGCAGTACTTC.

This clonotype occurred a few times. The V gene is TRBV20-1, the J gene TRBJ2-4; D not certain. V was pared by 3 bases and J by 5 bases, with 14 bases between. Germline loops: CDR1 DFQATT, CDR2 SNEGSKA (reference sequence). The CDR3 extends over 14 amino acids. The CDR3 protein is CSASSRIQENIQYF. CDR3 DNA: TGCAGTGCTAGCTCCAGGATTCAGGAAAACATTCAGTACTTC.

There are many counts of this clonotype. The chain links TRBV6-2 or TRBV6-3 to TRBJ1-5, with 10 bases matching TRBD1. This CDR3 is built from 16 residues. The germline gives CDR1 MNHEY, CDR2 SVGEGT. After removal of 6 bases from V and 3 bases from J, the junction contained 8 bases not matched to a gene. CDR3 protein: CASRVPGQGTNQPQHF. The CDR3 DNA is TGTGCCAGCAGGGTTCCGGGACAGGGGACCAATCAGCCCCAGCATTTT.

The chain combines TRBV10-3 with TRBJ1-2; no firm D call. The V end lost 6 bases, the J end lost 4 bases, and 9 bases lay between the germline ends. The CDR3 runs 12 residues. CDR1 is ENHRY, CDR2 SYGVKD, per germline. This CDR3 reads CAIRPGSYGYTF. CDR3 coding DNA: TGTGCCATCAGACCCGGGAGCTATGGCTACACCTTC.

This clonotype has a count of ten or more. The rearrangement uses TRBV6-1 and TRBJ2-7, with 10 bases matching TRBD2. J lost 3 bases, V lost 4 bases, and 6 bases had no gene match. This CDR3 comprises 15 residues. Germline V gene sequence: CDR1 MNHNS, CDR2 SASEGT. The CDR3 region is CASSGGTSANYEQYF. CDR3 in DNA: TGTGCCAGCAGTGGGGGGACTAGCGCTAACTACGAGCAGTACTTC.

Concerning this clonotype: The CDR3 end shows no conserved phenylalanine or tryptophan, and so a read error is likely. CDR3 in DNA: TGCGCCAGCAGCTCCCGGACTAGCGGATTGTCCTACAATGAGCAGTTCTAC. Protein product: CASSSRTSGLSYNEQFY. The chain carries TRBV5-1 and TRBJ2-1; 10 nucleotides align to TRBD2. This CDR3 contains 17 residues. Germline V gives CDR1 SGHRS, CDR2 YFSETQ. Germline trimming cut 3 bases from V and 1 base from J; bases unmatched to any gene: 7.

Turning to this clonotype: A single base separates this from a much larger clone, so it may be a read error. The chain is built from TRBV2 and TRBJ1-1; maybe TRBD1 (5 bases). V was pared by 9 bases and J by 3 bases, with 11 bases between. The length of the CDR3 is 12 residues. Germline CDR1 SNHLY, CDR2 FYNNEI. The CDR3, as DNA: TGTGCCAGTCGGGACGGCGACACTGAAGCTTTCTTT. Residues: CASRDGDTEAFF.

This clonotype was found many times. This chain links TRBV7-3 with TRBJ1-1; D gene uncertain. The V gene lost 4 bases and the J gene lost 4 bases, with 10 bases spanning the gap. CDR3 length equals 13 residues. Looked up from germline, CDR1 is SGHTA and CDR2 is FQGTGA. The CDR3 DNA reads TGTGCCAGCAGCTCACGGCCGGGCACTGAAGCTTTCTTT. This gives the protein CASSSRPGTEAFF.

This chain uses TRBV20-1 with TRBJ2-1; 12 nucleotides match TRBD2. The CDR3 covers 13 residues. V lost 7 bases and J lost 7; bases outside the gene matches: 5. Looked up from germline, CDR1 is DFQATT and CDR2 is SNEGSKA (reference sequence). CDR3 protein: CSVQTSGGNEQFF. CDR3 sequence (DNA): TGCAGTGTCCAGACTAGCGGGGGAAATGAGCAGTTCTTC.